This TCR beta chain appears in the sequencing data of a study of OX40 agonist ivuxolimab in advanced cancers. Germline CDR1 is SNHLY and CDR2 is FYNNEI. The V and J ends lost 4 bases and 0 bases, in that order; junction bases with no gene match: 9. This CDR3 region has 18 residues. The repertoire was sequenced with immunoSEQ multiplex PCR; TCRdb's copy has only in-frame clones and lacks some. Of fewer than 80,000 clones listed, approximately 90% were seen once; the top ten hold approximately 1.3%. This TCR was recovered from an adult with an advanced solid tumor such as melanoma, head and neck, liver or kidney cancer. This chain connects TRBV2 to TRBJ2-3; 11 nucleotides match TRBD2. The sequenced sample was CD4+ or CD8+ T cells sorted from blood, obtained in a trial of the OX40 agonist ivuxolimab. The CDR3 region is CASSGLAGGPTSTDTQYF. CDR3 coding DNA: TGTGCCAGCAGTGGCCTAGCGGGGGGTCCCACTAGCACAGATACGCAGTATTTT.